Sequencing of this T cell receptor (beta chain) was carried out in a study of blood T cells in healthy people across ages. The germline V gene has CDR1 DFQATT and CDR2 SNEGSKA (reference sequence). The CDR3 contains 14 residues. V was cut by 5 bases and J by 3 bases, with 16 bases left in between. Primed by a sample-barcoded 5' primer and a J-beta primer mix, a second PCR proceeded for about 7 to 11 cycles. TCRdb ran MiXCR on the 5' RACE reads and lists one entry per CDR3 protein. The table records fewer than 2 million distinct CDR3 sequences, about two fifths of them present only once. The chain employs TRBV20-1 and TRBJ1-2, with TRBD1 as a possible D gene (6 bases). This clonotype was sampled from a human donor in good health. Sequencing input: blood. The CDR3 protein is CSAARGGGDYGYTF. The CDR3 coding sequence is TGCAGTGCTGCCCGAGGAGGGGGAGACTATGGCTACACCTTC.